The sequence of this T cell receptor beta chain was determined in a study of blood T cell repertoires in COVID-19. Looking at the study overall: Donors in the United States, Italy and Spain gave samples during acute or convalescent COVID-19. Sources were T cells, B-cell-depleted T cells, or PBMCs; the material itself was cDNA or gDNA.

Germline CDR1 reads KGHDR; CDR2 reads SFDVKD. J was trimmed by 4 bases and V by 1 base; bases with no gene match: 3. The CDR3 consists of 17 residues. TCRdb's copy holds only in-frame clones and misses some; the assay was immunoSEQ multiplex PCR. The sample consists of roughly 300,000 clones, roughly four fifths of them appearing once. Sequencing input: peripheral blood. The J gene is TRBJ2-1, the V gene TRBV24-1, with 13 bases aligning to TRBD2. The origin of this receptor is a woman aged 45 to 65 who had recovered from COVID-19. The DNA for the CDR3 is TGTGCCACCAGTGATTTCCGGACTAGCGGGAGTTACAATGAGCAGTTCTTC. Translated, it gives CATSDFRTSGSYNEQFF.